The clone carrying this TCR beta chain has only a few counts. What it binds is unknown. The sample originates from a study of CD8 T cells in ankylosing spondylitis. Study-wide points: For ankylosing spondylitis blood, a TCR beta motif of fewer than 10 highly homologous variants appeared characteristic.

TCRdb redid the calling of the 5' RACE reads with MiXCR, one entry per CDR3 protein. The data contain 670,000 or so distinct CDR3 sequences, 15% to 20% of them singletons. Germline V gene data show CDR1 as KGHSH and CDR2 as LQKENI. J lost 0 bases, V lost 4 bases, and 8 bases had no gene match. CDR3 size: 16 residues. The receptor was derived from a male donor with ankylosing spondylitis. Sequencing was done on a sample of blood, either unsorted or a sorted T cell fraction (not recorded which). The V and J genes are TRBV18 and TRBJ1-2, with 7 positions matching TRBD1. The CDR3 sequence is CASSRLGQETNYGYTF. DNA of the CDR3: TGTGCCAGCTCACGATTAGGACAGGAGACTAACTATGGCTACACCTTC.